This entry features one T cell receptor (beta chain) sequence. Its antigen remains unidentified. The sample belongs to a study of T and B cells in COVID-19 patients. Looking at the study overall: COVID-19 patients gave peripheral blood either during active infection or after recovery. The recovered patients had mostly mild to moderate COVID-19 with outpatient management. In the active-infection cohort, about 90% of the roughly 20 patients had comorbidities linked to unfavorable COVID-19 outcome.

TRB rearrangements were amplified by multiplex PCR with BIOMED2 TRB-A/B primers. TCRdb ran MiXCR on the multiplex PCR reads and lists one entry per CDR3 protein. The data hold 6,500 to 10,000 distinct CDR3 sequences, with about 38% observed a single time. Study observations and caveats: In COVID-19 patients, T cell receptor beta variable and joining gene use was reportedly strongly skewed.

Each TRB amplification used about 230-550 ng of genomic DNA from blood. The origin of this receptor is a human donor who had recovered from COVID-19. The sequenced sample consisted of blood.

The CDR3 DNA follows: TGTGCCAGCAGCCAAGTTGGGGCCTTCACCGGGGAGCTGTTTTTT. Its protein product is CASSQVGAFTGELFF. The chain uses TRBV4-2 and TRBJ2-2; D is perhaps TRBD1 (5 bases). Per germline, CDR1 LGHNA and CDR2 YNFKEQ. V dropped 1 base and J dropped 4 bases, with 10 bases sitting between them. The CDR3 consists of 15 residues.